This T cell receptor (beta chain) derives from a study of blood T cell repertoires in COVID-19. Background on the study: In each case, the material was cDNA or gDNA derived from T cells, B-cell-depleted T cells, or PBMCs.

The repertoire was sequenced with immunoSEQ multiplex PCR; TCRdb's copy has only in-frame clones and lacks some. The sample lists 55,000 to 65,000 clones; 90% were seen once. This CDR3 spans 15 amino acids. CDR1 and CDR2 from the germline V gene are MGHRA and YSYEKL. Trimming removed 0 bases at V and 3 bases at J, with 12 bases between. This receptor was identified in a human donor with active COVID-19. The donor label of this sample is uncertain. The chain combines TRBV4-1 with TRBJ2-7; D is perhaps TRBD2 (6 bases). The sequenced sample consisted of peripheral blood. The CDR3: CASSQEGGSLYEQYF. The CDR3 region has the DNA TGCGCCAGCAGCCAAGAAGGAGGGTCCCTCTACGAGCAGTACTTC.